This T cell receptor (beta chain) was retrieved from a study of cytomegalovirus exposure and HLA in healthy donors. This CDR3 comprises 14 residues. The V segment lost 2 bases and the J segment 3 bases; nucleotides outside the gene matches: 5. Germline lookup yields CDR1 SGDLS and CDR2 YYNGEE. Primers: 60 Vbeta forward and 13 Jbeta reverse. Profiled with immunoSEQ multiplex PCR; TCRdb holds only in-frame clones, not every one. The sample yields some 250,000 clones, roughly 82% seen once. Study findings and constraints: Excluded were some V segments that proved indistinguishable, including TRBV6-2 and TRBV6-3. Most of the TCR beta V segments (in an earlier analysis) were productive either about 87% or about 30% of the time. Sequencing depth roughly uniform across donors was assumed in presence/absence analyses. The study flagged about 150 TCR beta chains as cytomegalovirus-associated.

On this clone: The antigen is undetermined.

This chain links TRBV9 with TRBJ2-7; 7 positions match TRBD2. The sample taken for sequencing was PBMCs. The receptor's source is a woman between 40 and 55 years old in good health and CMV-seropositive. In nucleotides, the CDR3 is TGTGCCAGCAGCGTCGGGACTACATACTACGAGCAGTACTTC. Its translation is CASSVGTTYYEQYF. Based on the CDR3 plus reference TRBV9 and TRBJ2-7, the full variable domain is DSGVTQTPKHLITATGQRVTLRCSPRSGDLSVYWYQQSLDQGLQFLIQYYNGEERAKGNILERFSAQQFPDLHSELNLSSLELGDSALYFCASSVGTTYYEQYFGPGTRLTVT.